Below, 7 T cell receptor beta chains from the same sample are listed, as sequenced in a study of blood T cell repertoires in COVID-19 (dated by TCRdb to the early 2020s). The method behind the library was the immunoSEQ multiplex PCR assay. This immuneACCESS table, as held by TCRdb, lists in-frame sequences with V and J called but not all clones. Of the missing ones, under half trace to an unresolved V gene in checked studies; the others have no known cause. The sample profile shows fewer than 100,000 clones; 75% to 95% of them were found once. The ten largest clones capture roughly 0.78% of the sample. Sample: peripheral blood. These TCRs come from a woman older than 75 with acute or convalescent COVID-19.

The CDR3 loop reads CSAPRTVEAFF. The CDR3 DNA reads as TGCAGTGCTCCCCGGACAGTTGAAGCTTTCTTT. The J gene is TRBJ1-1, the V gene TRBV20-1; tentative D call: TRBD1 (6 bases). The CDR3 is made up of 11 amino acids. Germline CDR1 reads DFQATT; CDR2 reads SNEGSKA (reference sequence). V shed 5 bases and J shed 7 bases, with 11 bases lying between them.

The CDR3 coding sequence is TGTGCCAGTAGATACCCCCGCGTCGGCTACACCTTC. Translated: CASRYPRVGYTF. The chain uses TRBV19 and TRBJ1-2; D remains unclear. This CDR3 is built from 12 residues. Per the germline V gene, CDR1 is LNHDA and CDR2 is SQIVND (reference sequence). Trimming removed 6 bases from V and 8 bases from J, with 13 bases in between.

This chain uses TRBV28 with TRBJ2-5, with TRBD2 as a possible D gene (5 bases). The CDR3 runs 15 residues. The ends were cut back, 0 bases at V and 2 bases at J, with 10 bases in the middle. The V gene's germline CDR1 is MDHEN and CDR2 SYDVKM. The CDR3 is CASSLWGVGQETQYF. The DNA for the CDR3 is TGTGCCAGCAGTTTATGGGGAGTCGGTCAAGAGACCCAGTACTTC. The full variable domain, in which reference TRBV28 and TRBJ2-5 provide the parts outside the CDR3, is DVKVTQSSRYLVKRTGEKVFLECVQDMDHENMFWYRQDPGLGLRLIYFSYDVKMKEKGDIPEGYSVSREKKERFSLILESASTNQTSMYLCASSLWGVGQETQYFGPGTRLLVL.

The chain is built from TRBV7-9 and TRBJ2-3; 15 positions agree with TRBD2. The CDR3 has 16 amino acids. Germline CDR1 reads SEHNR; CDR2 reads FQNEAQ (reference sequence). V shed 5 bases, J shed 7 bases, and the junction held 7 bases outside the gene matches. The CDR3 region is CASSPRTSGGEHTQYF. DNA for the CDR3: TGTGCCAGCAGCCCTAGGACTAGCGGGGGGGAGCATACGCAGTATTTT.

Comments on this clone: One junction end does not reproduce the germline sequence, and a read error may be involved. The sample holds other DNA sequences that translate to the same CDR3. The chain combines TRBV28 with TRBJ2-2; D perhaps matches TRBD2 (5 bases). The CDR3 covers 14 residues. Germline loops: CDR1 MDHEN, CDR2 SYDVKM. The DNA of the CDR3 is TGCGCCAGCAGTTCGTCCCTGGAGGCCGGGGAGCTGTTTTTT. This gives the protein CASSSSLEAGELFF. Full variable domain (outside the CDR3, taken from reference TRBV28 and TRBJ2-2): DVKVTQSSRYLVKRTGEKVFLECVQDMDHENMFWYRQDPGLGLRLIYFSYDVKMKEKGDIPEGYSVSREKKERFSLILESASTNQTSMYLCASSSSLEAGELFFGEGSRLTVL.

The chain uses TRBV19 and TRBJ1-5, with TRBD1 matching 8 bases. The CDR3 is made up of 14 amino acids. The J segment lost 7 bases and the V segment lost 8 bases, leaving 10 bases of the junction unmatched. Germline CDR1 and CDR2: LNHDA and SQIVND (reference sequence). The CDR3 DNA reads TGTGCCAGTTGGGGGCAGGGGGCTTGGCAGCCCCAGCATTTT. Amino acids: CASWGQGAWQPQHF.

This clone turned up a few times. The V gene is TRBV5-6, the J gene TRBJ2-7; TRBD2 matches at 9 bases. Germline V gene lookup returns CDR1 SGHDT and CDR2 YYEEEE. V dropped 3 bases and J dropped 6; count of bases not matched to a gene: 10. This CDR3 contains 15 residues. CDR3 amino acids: CASSSEGLAMFEQYF. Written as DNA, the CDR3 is TGTGCCAGCAGCTCCGAGGGACTAGCTATGTTCGAGCAGTACTTC.